This TCR beta chain was identified in a study of metastatic and nonmetastatic thyroid tumors. Study summary: It was across blood and tumor or nodule tissue from malignant and benign thyroid patients that repertoires were compared. Overall study results and limits: Patients with malignant thyroid tumors reportedly had significantly higher TCR beta diversity than those with benign nodules, in blood and tumor.

Prior to thyroid surgery, none of the patients had received any treatment. Germline V CDR1 and CDR2: LNHNV, YYDKDF (reference sequence). V lost 5 bases and J lost 0; bases outside the gene matches: 5. The length of the CDR3 is 17 residues. Authors' analysis steps: Clinicopathological groups of papillary thyroid cancer showed CDR3 differences that were used to build a distant-metastasis classifier. Via MiXCR, TCRdb re-called the PCR reads. V and J calls and clone size were set by TCRdb, not the authors. The sample includes approximately 9,700 clones, roughly 32% of them seen just once. This clone has just a few counts. Its antigen is unidentified.

The sequenced sample was tumor tissue. This sequence was found in a female donor with papillary thyroid cancer or a benign thyroid nodule (not recorded which). Some clones in this sample may be carry-over from other donors' samples. The chain has TRBV15 and TRBJ2-2; 11 bases are shared with TRBD2. CDR3 region: CATSDSGRAPNTGELFF. The CDR3 coding sequence is TGTGCCACCAGCGATAGCGGGAGGGCCCCGAACACCGGGGAGCTGTTTTTT.